The sequence of this TCR beta chain was determined in a study of cytomegalovirus exposure and HLA in healthy donors. About this clone itself: Its antigen is undetermined.

Findings and caveats of the study: TCR sequences were mostly rare, though some public TCRs occurred in many donors. Being productive about 87% or about 30% of the time was typical of most TCR beta V segments in an earlier analysis. An assumption of roughly uniform sequencing depth across donors underlay the presence/absence analyses.

Per germline, CDR1 SGHTA and CDR2 FQGNSA. J was trimmed by 2 bases and V by 7 bases; bases with no gene match: 5. CDR3 length equals 14 residues. The PCR ran on 60 Vbeta and 13 Jbeta primers. The method was immunoSEQ multiplex PCR; TCRdb's version includes in-frame clones alone and lacks a portion of them. Of roughly 120,000 clones listed, over 75% are singletons. This receptor was identified in a woman between 18 and 29 years old in good health and CMV-seronegative. What was sequenced was PBMCs. The V call is TRBV7-2, the J call TRBJ2-1, with 7 bases lining up with TRBD1. CDR3 loop: CASTQGTAYNEQFF. The CDR3 DNA follows: TGTGCCAGCACCCAGGGGACAGCCTACAATGAGCAGTTCTTC.